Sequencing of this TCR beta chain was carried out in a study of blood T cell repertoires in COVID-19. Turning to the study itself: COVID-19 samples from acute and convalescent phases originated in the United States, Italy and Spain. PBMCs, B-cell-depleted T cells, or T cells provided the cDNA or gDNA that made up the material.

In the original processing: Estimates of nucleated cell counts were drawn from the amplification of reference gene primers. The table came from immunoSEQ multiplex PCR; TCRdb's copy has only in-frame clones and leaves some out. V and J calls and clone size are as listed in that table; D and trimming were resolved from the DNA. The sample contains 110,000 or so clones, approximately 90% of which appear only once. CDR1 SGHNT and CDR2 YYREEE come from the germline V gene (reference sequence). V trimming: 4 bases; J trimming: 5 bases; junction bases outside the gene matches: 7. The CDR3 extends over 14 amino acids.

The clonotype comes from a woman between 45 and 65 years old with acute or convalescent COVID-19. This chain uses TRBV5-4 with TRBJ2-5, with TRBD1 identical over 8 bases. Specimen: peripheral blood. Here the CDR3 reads CASSLGQGLETQYF. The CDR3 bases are TGTGCCAGCAGCCTAGGACAGGGTCTGGAGACCCAGTACTTC.